A selection of T cell receptor beta chains follows, all from one sample in a study of patients and donors after allogeneic stem cell transplantation. TCRdb itself ran the RT-PCR reads through MiXCR, one entry per CDR3 protein. Altogether about a million distinct CDR3 sequences are present, 15% to 20% being singletons, with the ten largest covering 5.5% to 6.5%. Sequencing used blood, either unsorted or a sorted T cell fraction (not recorded which). Receptor source: a human donor who was either an allogeneic HSCT recipient or a stem cell or donor lymphocyte infusion donor (not recorded which). It is not recorded whose cells these are; they may come from a transplant donor. The CDR3 runs from the conserved cysteine through the conserved F or W. D genes are given only for firm matches. Clone size is given for some rows only: seen once, a few or many times, or a class if the clone is expanded.

v_call	d_call	clone_size	j_call	cdr3_nt	cdr3_aa
TRBV6-1	.	.	TRBJ2-1	TGTGCCAGCGGGAACAGGGCCACTTTGGGTGAGCAGTTCTTC	CASGNRATLGEQFF
TRBV5-4	TRBD1	.	TRBJ1-2	TGTGCCAGCAACGGACAGGGGGCAAACTATGGCTACACCTTC	CASNGQGANYGYTF
TRBV5-6	.	.	TRBJ1-1	TGTGCCAGCAGCGGTGCGGGGTACATGAACACTGAAGCTTTCTTT	CASSGAGYMNTEAFF
TRBV6-2/TRBV6-3	.	.	TRBJ2-4	TGTGCCAGCAGCTTACGAGCACTAGCCAAAAACATTCAGTACTTC	CASSLRALAKNIQYF
TRBV20-1	.	few	TRBJ2-7	TGCAGTGCTCCTGGGGTGGGGGGCGCGAGCTACGAGCAGTACTTC	CSAPGVGGASYEQYF
TRBV12-3/TRBV12-4	TRBD1	.	TRBJ2-1	TGTGCCAGCAGTTTTTATCGGCGGGACAGGGTGCACAATGAGCAGTTCTTC	CASSFYRRDRVHNEQFF
TRBV7-2	TRBD1	many	TRBJ1-3	TGTGCCAGCAGCTCTATGACAGGGTTACGGAACACCATATATTTT	CASSSMTGLRNTIYF
TRBV5-1	TRBD1	few	TRBJ2-5	TGCGCCAGCAGCTTGGATTCGGCAGGGGGCCAAGAGACCCAGTACTTC	CASSLDSAGGQETQYF
TRBV24-1	.	.	TRBJ2-3	TGTGCCACCAGTGAAGGCTTTATATGGGATACGCAGTATTTT	CATSEGFIWDTQYF
TRBV10-3	TRBD1	few	TRBJ1-3	TGTGCCATCAGCGAGACAGGGGCAGGAAACACCATATATTTT	CAISETGAGNTIYF
TRBV7-6	TRBD1	.	TRBJ2-7	TGTGCCAGCAGCACCCGGACAGGGAGCTCCTACGAGCAGTACTTC	CASSTRTGSSYEQYF
TRBV5-6	.	many	TRBJ2-1	TGTGCCAGCAGCTTAGGCGGACCAAGCTCCTACAATGAGCAGTTCTTC	CASSLGGPSSYNEQFF
TRBV9	.	.	TRBJ2-3	TGTGCCAGCAGCGTCGCTAGCAAAACAGATACGCAGTATTTT	CASSVASKTDTQYF
TRBV29-1	.	few	TRBJ1-1	TGCAGCGTCACTGCGGGGAACACTGAAGCTTTCTTT	CSVTAGNTEAFF
TRBV27	TRBD1	few	TRBJ1-2	TGTGCCAGCAGGGTTATGCGACAGGGAGGCTATGGCTACACCTTC	CASRVMRQGGYGYTF
TRBV11-3	TRBD1	.	TRBJ1-1	TGTGCCAGCAGCTTCGCCGGGATGGGACAGGCTTACACTGAAGCTTTCTTT	CASSFAGMGQAYTEAFF
TRBV27	.	few	TRBJ1-2	TGTGCCAGCAGTTCTCTTGCTCCTACAGGGTCCTATGGCTACACCTTC	CASSSLAPTGSYGYTF
TRBV4-2	TRBD2	few	TRBJ2-1	TGTGCCAGCAGCCAAGCCCTAGCGGGGGGCTACAATGAGCAGTTCTTC	CASSQALAGGYNEQFF
TRBV29-1	.	.	TRBJ2-3	TGCAGCGCCGTTAGCGACCGGACAGATACGCAGTATTTT	CSAVSDRTDTQYF
TRBV25-1	TRBD1	few	TRBJ2-2	TGTGCCAGCAGTGTGTTGGGGACAGTCAACACCGGGGAGCTGTTTTTT	CASSVLGTVNTGELFF
TRBV4-2	.	many	TRBJ2-3	TGTGCCAGCAGCCAAGATCGCGGGGCGAGCACAGATACGCAGTATTTT	CASSQDRGASTDTQYF
TRBV24-1	.	many	TRBJ2-7	TGTGCCACCAGTGAGGCGGGGTTCTACGAGCAGTACTTC	CATSEAGFYEQYF
TRBV9	.	.	TRBJ2-1	TGTGCCAGCAGCTCGGCGGGGGCACATGAGCAGTTCTTC	CASSSAGAHEQFF
TRBV6-5	.	few	TRBJ1-1	TGTGCCAGCAGTTCCTGGGATTCGAACACTGAAGCTTTCTTT	CASSSWDSNTEAFF
TRBV25-1	.	.	TRBJ2-7	TGTGCCAGCAGTGCCTGGGGCCACGAGCAGTACTTC	CASSAWGHEQYF
TRBV3-1	TRBD1	.	TRBJ1-2	TGTGCCAGCAGCGCGCTACCCGGCGCACAGGGGTCAAATGGCTACACCTTC	CASSALPGAQGSNGYTF
TRBV20-1	.	few	TRBJ2-1	TGCAGTGCTAGAAGTCCCGCGTTGTCCTACAATGAGCAGTTCTTC	CSARSPALSYNEQFF